This TCR beta chain was sequenced during a study of blood T cell repertoires in COVID-19 (dated by TCRdb to the early 2020s). About the study as a whole: Collaborator samples came from the United States, Italy and Spain and covered acute and convalescent phases of COVID-19. The material from the prospective study consisted of cDNA or gDNA derived from T cells, B-cell-depleted T cells, or PBMCs. Subjects who had been exposed to COVID-19, were actively infected with it, or had recovered from it provided the deeply sampled blood TCRbeta repertoires that made up the dataset. A freely available public database, intended as a resource for researchers studying the immune response to SARS-CoV-2, is where the repertoires were released. The samples were drawn from two sources: the first 160 participants of the ongoing ImmuneRACE study, and approximately 1,300 subjects contributed by 6 global collaborators. Sample metadata almost always included a de-identified subject ID, COVID-19 status, age in years and sex. Where HLA class I and class II types were available, the types were taken from metadata supplied by the sample provider, not from assay-based typing. The paper's findings and limits, for the study overall: Clinical and demographic metadata were provided uncurated, with the amount varying by source and participant.

In the prospective study, participants were 18 to 89 years old, resided in under 30 geographic areas of the United States, and were enrolled through a virtual design. To assign participants to cohorts, the prospective study relied on clinical history that participants themselves reported in a screening survey and a study questionnaire. In the prospective study, whole blood, serum and a nasopharyngeal or oropharyngeal swab were collected from each participant by mobile phlebotomists. Prospective study participants could optionally give additional blood draws and questionnaires over an approximately two-month period. Before DNA extraction, blood samples from the prospective study were shipped at room temperature or frozen. Comments on this clone: Its antigen remains undetermined. Within one base of it there is no much larger clone, and no base qualities were kept.

TCRbeta CDR3 regions were amplified from genomic DNA using the immunoSEQ Assay, a bias-controlled multiplex PCR. Per the authors' processing: Nucleated cell counts per sample were estimated from amplification of reference gene primers within the assay. Sequence reads were collapsed and filtered to measure the absolute abundance of every unique TCRbeta CDR3 rearrangement. Productive Simpson clonality was computed per sample as the square root of Simpson's diversity index over productive rearrangements. The source is immuneACCESS, and TCRdb retained only in-frame sequences with V and J called. Part of the clones is not carried over; for the studies checked, unresolved V genes explain less than half of this, and the remainder is unexplained. V and J calls and clone size come straight from that table; D and trimming were deduced from the DNA. The sample has some 190,000 clones on record, 80% of them singletons. The ten largest clones add up to around 4.5% of the sample.

What was sequenced was PBMCs or T cells enriched from blood (not recorded which). This receptor was taken from a man aged 30-40 years with acute COVID-19.

The nucleotides read TGTGCCAGCAGTCCTTCTGTCGGGAAGACCCAGTACTTC. It translates as CASSPSVGKTQYF. The chain links TRBV27 with TRBJ2-5; a tentative D call is TRBD2 (5 bases match). Between the V and J ends, shortened by 5 bases and 6 bases respectively, the junction contains 13 bases. CDR1 and CDR2 are drawn from the germline V gene (reference sequence): MNHEY, SMNVEV. The CDR3 goes from the cysteine to the phenylalanine over 13 residues. Only the CDR3 DNA stays, 39 bases, in frame from base 1.